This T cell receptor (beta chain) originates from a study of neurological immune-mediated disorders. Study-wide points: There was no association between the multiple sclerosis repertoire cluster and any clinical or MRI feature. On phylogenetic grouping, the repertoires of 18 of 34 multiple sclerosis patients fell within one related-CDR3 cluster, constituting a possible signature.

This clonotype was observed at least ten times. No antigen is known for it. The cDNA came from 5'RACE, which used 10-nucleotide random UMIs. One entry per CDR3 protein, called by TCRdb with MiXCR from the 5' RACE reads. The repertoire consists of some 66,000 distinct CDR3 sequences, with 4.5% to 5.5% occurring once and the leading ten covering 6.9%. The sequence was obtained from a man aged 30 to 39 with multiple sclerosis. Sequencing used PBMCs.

CDR3 region: CASKDTHYGYTF. In DNA form, the CDR3 reads TGTGCCAGTAAGGACACCCACTATGGCTACACCTTC. V usage is TRBV9 and J usage is TRBJ1-2; tentatively, D is TRBD1 (5 bases). CDR1 and CDR2 from the germline V gene are SGDLS and YYNGEE. The length of the CDR3 is 12 residues. The V gene lost 8 bases and the J gene lost 3 bases, with 11 bases spanning the gap.